Here is one T cell receptor (beta chain) with its context. The TCR beta repertoire was assessed by survey-level immunoSEQ sequencing. The method was immunoSEQ multiplex PCR; TCRdb's version includes in-frame clones alone and lacks a portion of them. The data show some 70,000 clones, approximately 92% seen once. The V and J ends lost 5 bases and 5 bases respectively, with 25 bases between them. Germline CDR1 and CDR2: LNHDA and SQIVND (reference sequence). This CDR3 is 18 amino acids long. The sequence came from a man aged 35 to 55 with rheumatoid arthritis. The material sequenced was PBMCs. The chain uses TRBV19 and TRBJ2-1; D is possibly TRBD1 or TRBD2 (5 bases each). In DNA form, the CDR3 reads TGTGCCAGTAGTCCGACCCTCCTCTCGAGGGGTCCCCACAATGAGCAGTTCTTC. It encodes CASSPTLLSRGPHNEQFF. Combining the CDR3 with reference TRBV19 and TRBJ2-1 gives the whole variable domain DGGITQSPKYLFRKEGQNVTLSCEQNLNHDAMYWYRQDPGQGLRLIYYSQIVNDFQKGDIAEGYSVSREKKESFPLTVTSAQKNPTAFYLCASSPTLLSRGPHNEQFFGPGTRLTVL.